One and the same sample provided the 14 T cell receptor beta chains below, sequenced in a study of beta chain features in type 1 diabetes. cDNA synthesis used the whole RNA isolate, giving expressed TCRB sequences. Libraries were prepared by immunoSEQ multiplex PCR; TCRdb keeps only in-frame clonotypes and omits some of them. The sample includes about 620,000 clones, about 14% of them seen just once. The sequenced sample was naive CD4+ T cells from blood. Source of these receptors: a man between 18 and 29 years old in good health.

The V call is TRBV9, the J call TRBJ2-2, with 7 bases lining up with TRBD2. The CDR3 runs 16 residues. The V and J ends lost 0 bases and 4 bases, in that order; junction bases with no gene match: 6. Germline lookup yields CDR1 SGDLS and CDR2 YYNGEE. The CDR3 region is CASSVAGTTLTGELFF. The CDR3, as DNA: TGTGCCAGCAGCGTAGCCGGGACTACCCTCACCGGGGAGCTGTTTTTT.

This clone came up a few times. V usage is TRBV28 and J usage is TRBJ2-1, with a possible D match to TRBD2 (6 bases). Germline loops: CDR1 MDHEN, CDR2 SYDVKM. The CDR3 covers 16 residues. Trimming stripped 2 bases from V and 6 bases from J, with 17 bases between. The CDR3 DNA reads as TGTGCCAGCAGTTTACCCCTGCGGGGAAGCCTCAATGAGCAGTTCTTC. Amino acids: CASSLPLRGSLNEQFF.

There are a few counts of this clone. The rearrangement uses TRBV7-2 and TRBJ2-7, with unresolved D. The CDR3 spans 15 residues. V lost 1 base to trimming and J lost 0 bases, with 10 bases between them. Germline CDR1 reads SGHTA; CDR2 reads FQGNSA. The CDR3 sequence is CASSLVLSLSYEQYF. The CDR3 DNA reads as TGTGCCAGCAGCTTAGTTTTAAGTCTCTCCTACGAGCAGTACTTC. The variable domain in full, with the rest retrieved from reference TRBV7-2 and TRBJ2-7, is GAGVSQSPSNKVTEKGKDVELRCDPISGHTALYWYRQSLGQGLEFLIYFQGNSAPDKSGLPSDRFSAERTGGSVSTLTIQRTQQEDSAVYLCASSLVLSLSYEQYFGPGTRLTVT.

This clone was found a few times. The chain has TRBV18 and TRBJ2-7, with D hard to call. V lost 6 bases to trimming and J lost 3 bases, with 12 bases between them. CDR1 and CDR2 (germline): KGHSH, LQKENI. The CDR3 contains 13 residues. DNA for the CDR3: TGTGCCAGCTCGCCGGACGGAGACTACGAGCAGTACTTC. It yields the protein CASSPDGDYEQYF.

This clone was counted a few times. The V call is TRBV25-1, the J call TRBJ2-1; 9 bases line up with TRBD2. The CDR3 is 14 residues long. V lost 8 bases, J lost 2 bases, and 4 bases stayed unmatched. Germline V gene lookup returns CDR1 MGHDK and CDR2 SYGVNS. The CDR3 DNA reads TGTGCCAGCGATCAGCGGGGGGCCTACAATGAGCAGTTCTTC. This encodes CASDQRGAYNEQFF.

This clone was picked up a small number of times. The chain recombines TRBV6-5 with TRBJ2-1, with 9 bases fitting TRBD2. CDR3 length: 15 residues. The germline V gene has CDR1 MNHEY and CDR2 SVGAGI. Trimming removed 6 bases from V and 7 bases from J; junction bases left unmatched: 10. Written as DNA, the CDR3 is TGTGCCAGCAGCGTAGCGGGGGCGCCTAGGAATGAGCAGTTCTTC. Protein product: CASSVAGAPRNEQFF.

This clone was observed a handful of times. The rearrangement uses TRBV12-1 and TRBJ2-7; TRBD2 is the table's D call, not checked against the DNA. TRBV12-1 represents a pseudogene. The CDR3 extends over 15 amino acids. CDR3 sequence (DNA): TGTGCCAGCAGCTCCCTAGCGGGAGGGGGCGGCGAGCAGTACTTC. This sequence encodes CASSSLAGGGGEQYF.

The chain recombines TRBV11-3 with TRBJ2-7; 7 nucleotides line up with TRBD1. CDR1 and CDR2 (germline): SGHNT, YENEEA. The CDR3 consists of 14 residues. V lost 3 bases to trimming and J lost 1 base; unmatched junction nucleotides: 3. For the CDR3, the DNA is TGTGCCAGCAGCTTCCAGGGGGAGTCCTACGAGCAGTACTTC. Translated, it gives CASSFQGESYEQYF.

This clone has more than one count but fewer than ten. At the DNA level, this CDR3 is encoded by other sequences in the same sample as well. V gene TRBV29-1 combines with J gene TRBJ2-5; either TRBD1 or TRBD2 may supply D (5 bases each). The CDR3 consists of 13 residues. V gave up 4 bases and J gave up 2 bases, with 11 bases separating them. Germline CDR1 and CDR2: SQVTM and ANQGSEA. This CDR3 is CSVAGRLQETQYF. CDR3 bases: TGCAGCGTTGCGGGACGGTTACAAGAGACCCAGTACTTC.

The chain has TRBV9 and TRBJ2-2, with D unresolved. Per germline, CDR1 SGDLS and CDR2 YYNGEE. The CDR3 sequence is 13 residues long. V lost 6 bases to trimming and J lost 1 base, with 7 bases between them. CDR3 nucleotides: TGTGCCAGCAACGTGGAGAACACCGGGGAGCTGTTTTTT. Encoded protein: CASNVENTGELFF.

The V call is TRBV18, the J call TRBJ2-1, with TRBD2 matching 10 bases. This CDR3 has 18 residues. V dropped 4 bases and J dropped 0; count of bases not matched to a gene: 9. Germline CDR1 is KGHSH and CDR2 is LQKENI. CDR3 amino acids: CASSQELAGLGSYNEQFF. The DNA of the CDR3 is TGTGCCAGCTCACAAGAACTAGCGGGACTAGGCTCCTACAATGAGCAGTTCTTC.

This clone was found a few times. The rearrangement uses TRBV27 and TRBJ1-2; D is undetermined. Trimming took 6 bases from V and 4 from J, leaving 12 bases between them. There are 13 residues in the CDR3. The germline CDR1 and CDR2 sequences are MNHEY and SMNVEV (reference sequence). The CDR3, as DNA: TGTGCCAGCAGCTTACAAGTCGGCTATGGCTACACCTTC. It translates to CASSLQVGYGYTF.

This rearrangement joins TRBV7-2 to TRBJ1-6; D not resolved. The CDR3 runs to 14 residues. V gave up 4 bases and J gave up 11 bases, with 15 bases separating them. Germline V gives CDR1 SGHTA, CDR2 FQGNSA. CDR3 DNA sequence: TGTGCCAGCAGCTCCCACAGAAACGGGGCACCCCTCCACTTT. Protein: CASSSHRNGAPLHF.

The DNA of the CDR3 is TGTGCCAGCAGTCCAAGAGGACCTTACGAGCAGTACTTC. Translating it yields CASSPRGPYEQYF. The chain joins TRBV28 to TRBJ2-7, with D uncertain. Trimming left V 5 bases short and J 4 bases short, with 12 bases between. The CDR3 consists of 13 residues. CDR1 is MDHEN, CDR2 SYDVKM, per germline.